The text below deals with one T cell receptor (beta chain). The junction shows a germline mismatch at one end, possibly a read error. This record belongs to a study of cytomegalovirus exposure and HLA in healthy donors. CDR1 and CDR2 (germline): MNHNY, SVGAGI (reference sequence). This CDR3 is built from 12 residues. Primers included in the PCR were 60 Vbeta and 13 Jbeta primers. Some clones are missing from TCRdb's copy, which holds only in-frame ones; the method was immunoSEQ multiplex PCR. Of 150,000 to 200,000 clones listed, roughly 80% are singletons. The specimen sequenced was PBMCs. The origin of this receptor is a man aged 25 to 40 in good health and CMV-seropositive. The chain carries TRBV6-6 and TRBJ2-7; TRBD2 might be the D (6 bases). The CDR3 reads CASSYTDYEQHF. The CDR3 DNA reads TGTGCCAGCAGTTACACGGACTACGAGCAGCACTTC.